A single sample gave rise to the 16 T cell receptor beta chains below, sequenced in a study of vaccination effects on CD4 cells after COVID-19. TCRdb keeps only in-frame clones here, not all; method: immunoSEQ multiplex PCR. The sample lists tens of thousands of clones, roughly 70% occurring once. What these receptors recognize is not known. ViraFEST expansion of antigen-specific CD4+ T cells with viral peptide pools preceded sequencing. The culture ran for 10 days, and then CD4+ T cells were isolated. Vaccinated recipients, who were negative for nucleocapsid antibodies, had no history of SARS-CoV-2 infection. The specimen comprised CD4+ T cells from PBMCs cultured with SARS-CoV-2 spike peptides, sampled before COVID-19 vaccination. These receptors came from a human donor who received a COVID-19 vaccine.

This chain links TRBV5-1 with TRBJ2-3; no reliable D call. Per germline, CDR1 SGHRS and CDR2 YFSETQ. Trimming stripped 4 bases from V and 0 bases from J, with 15 bases between. The CDR3 contains 16 residues. DNA for the CDR3: TGCGCCAGCAGCCCGGCAGTTGGTCGGAGCACAGATACGCAGTATTTT. Its translation: CASSPAVGRSTDTQYF.

The chain couples TRBV11-2 to TRBJ2-1; D could derive from TRBD1 or TRBD2 (6 bases each). CDR3 length equals 16 residues. Germline V CDR1 and CDR2: SGHAT, FQNNGV. V was cut by 2 bases and J by 0 bases, with 11 bases left in between. CDR3 loop: CASSLRGDSSYNEQFF. The DNA of the CDR3 is TGTGCCAGCAGCTTAAGGGGGGATAGCTCCTACAATGAGCAGTTCTTC.

A few counts support this clone. The genes are TRBV18 and TRBJ2-3; 12 bases agree with TRBD1. This CDR3 has 17 amino acids. Germline values: CDR1 KGHSH, CDR2 LQKENI. V lost 6 bases to trimming and J lost 4 bases; unmatched junction nucleotides: 11. The CDR3: CASSQLGGTGGPDTQYF. CDR3 coding DNA: TGTGCCAGCTCGCAATTAGGCGGGACAGGGGGCCCAGATACGCAGTATTTT.

This clone has only one observation. This rearrangement joins TRBV18 to TRBJ2-2, with a weak D call TRBD1 (6 bases). The germline V and J ends were trimmed by 3 bases and 0 bases, with 8 bases remaining between them. There are 15 residues in the CDR3. Germline-derived CDR1 and CDR2 are KGHSH and LQKENI. CDR3 DNA: TGTGCCAGCTCACCGTGGACAGCGAACACCGGGGAGCTGTTTTTT. Amino acids: CASSPWTANTGELFF.

This clone was seen a handful of times. The chain is built from TRBV6-5 and TRBJ1-2; D not certain. Trimming left V 6 bases short and J 4 bases short, with 9 bases between. The germline gives CDR1 MNHEY, CDR2 SVGAGI. There are 12 residues in the CDR3. The CDR3 sequence is CASRGVVYGYTF. The CDR3, as DNA: TGTGCCAGCAGGGGAGTGGTCTATGGCTACACCTTC.

This clone was seen once. The rearrangement uses TRBV4-1 and TRBJ2-3; TRBD2 aligns across 11 bases. Looked up from germline, CDR1 is MGHRA and CDR2 is YSYEKL. V shed 0 bases, J shed 2 bases, and the junction held 4 bases outside the gene matches. The CDR3 runs to 17 residues. CDR3 DNA sequence: TGCGCCAGCAGCCAAGATCAACTAGCGGGAGCCACAGATACGCAGTATTTT. It codes for CASSQDQLAGATDTQYF.

CDR3 protein: CASSLGWNGQTQYF. CDR3 coding DNA: TGTGCCAGCAGCTTAGGGTGGAATGGACAGACCCAGTACTTC. The chain recombines TRBV7-8 with TRBJ2-5; no clear D. This CDR3 spans 14 amino acids. Per germline, CDR1 SGHVS and CDR2 FQNEAQ. V gave up 1 base and J gave up 6 bases, with 12 bases separating them.

The chain joins TRBV29-1 to TRBJ2-3, with 10 bases identical to TRBD2. V shed 5 bases, J shed 2 bases, and the junction held 4 bases outside the gene matches. The CDR3 covers 14 residues. CDR1 and CDR2 from the germline V gene are SQVTM and ANQGSEA. The CDR3: CSVKLAGFTDTQYF. In DNA form, the CDR3 reads TGCAGCGTTAAACTAGCGGGATTCACAGATACGCAGTATTTT.

This clone was seen a single time. The chain joins TRBV18 to TRBJ2-6, with TRBD1 matching 9 bases. V gave up 3 bases and J gave up 0 bases; unmatched junction bases: 6. This CDR3 has 18 residues. Germline V gives CDR1 KGHSH, CDR2 LQKENI. CDR3 residues: CASSPQTGGNSGANVLTF. In DNA, the CDR3 is TGTGCCAGCTCACCCCAGACAGGGGGAAACTCTGGGGCCAACGTCCTGACTTTC.

The gene calls are TRBV27 and TRBJ1-2; the D gene is possibly TRBD1 (6 bases). Germline CDR1 and CDR2: MNHEY and SMNVEV (reference sequence). V shed 3 bases and J shed 3 bases, with 20 bases lying between them. This CDR3 comprises 17 residues. The CDR3 nucleotides read TGTGCCAGCAGTTTCTTGGGGGCAGGGGAATTGGACTATGGCTACACCTTC. Residues: CASSFLGAGELDYGYTF.

The CDR3: CASSLVRLTSSLYNEQFF. As DNA, the CDR3 is TGTGCCAGCAGCTTAGTCCGATTGACTAGCTCCCTCTACAATGAGCAGTTCTTC. The chain combines TRBV7-9 with TRBJ2-1; TRBD2 aligns across 7 bases. This CDR3 region has 18 residues. Trimming at V came to 1 base and at J to 3 bases, leaving 12 bases not matched to a gene. Germline CDR1 and CDR2: SEHNR and FQNEAQ (reference sequence).

In the case of this clone: One junction end does not reproduce the germline sequence, and a read error may be involved. The chain carries TRBV19 and TRBJ1-1; possibly TRBD1 for D (5 bases). The CDR3 runs to 13 residues. Germline CDR1 is LNHDA and CDR2 is SQIVND (reference sequence). The CDR3 spells CASSIRMGREAFF. The CDR3 nucleotides are TGTGCCAGCAGTATACGGATGGGGCGAGAAGCTTTCTTT.

This sequence joins TRBV12-3 or TRBV12-4 and TRBJ1-2; D is possibly TRBD1 (6 bases). Deletions cut 5 bases from V and 4 bases from J, with 11 bases between. This CDR3 has 13 amino acids. The CDR3 is CASSRQDSYGYTF. Here the CDR3 DNA reads TGTGCCAGCAGTCGACAGGACAGCTATGGCTACACCTTC.

The sample holds a few counts of this clone. The rearrangement uses TRBV6-5 and TRBJ1-2; TRBD1 matches 12 bases. CDR3 length equals 15 residues. V lost 4 bases and J lost 4; bases outside the gene matches: 4. Germline V lookup: CDR1 MNHEY, CDR2 SVGAGI. The DNA for the CDR3 is TGTGCCAGCAGTTCCCAGGGACAGGGGGCCTATGGCTACACCTTC. Its translation: CASSSQGQGAYGYTF.

V and J are TRBV19 and TRBJ2-1; possibly TRBD2 for D (5 bases). Trimming took off 6 bases at V and 4 bases at J, with 16 bases between the two ends. CDR1 is LNHDA, CDR2 SQIVND, per germline (reference sequence). The CDR3 is 15 residues long. The CDR3 nucleotides read TGTGCCAGTAGCATAAGGGCGGGCCAGTACAATGAGCAGTTCTTC. It encodes CASSIRAGQYNEQFF.

The J gene is TRBJ2-6, the V gene TRBV11-3, with D tentatively TRBD1 or TRBD2 (6 bases each). Germline V gene sequence: CDR1 SGHNT, CDR2 YENEEA. Between the trimmed V and J ends, which lost 3 bases and 2 bases, there was a span of 8 bases. The CDR3 loop spans 15 amino acids. The CDR3, as DNA: TGTGCCAGCAGCTTCGGGGGCCCTGGGGCCAACGTCCTGACTTTC. Residues: CASSFGGPGANVLTF. The full variable domain, with the rest looked up from reference TRBV11-3 and TRBJ2-6, is EAGVVQSPRYKIIEKKQPVAFWCNPISGHNTLYWYLQNLGQGPELLIRYENEEAVDDSQLPKDRFSAERLKGVDSTLKIQPAELGDSAVYLCASSFGGPGANVLTFGAGSRLTVL.